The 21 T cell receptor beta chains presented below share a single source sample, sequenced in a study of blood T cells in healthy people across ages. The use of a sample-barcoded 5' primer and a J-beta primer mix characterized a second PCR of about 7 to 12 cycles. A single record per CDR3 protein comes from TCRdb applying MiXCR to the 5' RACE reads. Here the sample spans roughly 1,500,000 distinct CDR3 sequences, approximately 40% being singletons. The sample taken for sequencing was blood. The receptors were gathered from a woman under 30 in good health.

The CDR3 spells CASSFAGGGETQYF. The CDR3, as DNA: TGTGCCAGCAGTTTTGCAGGGGGCGGAGAGACCCAGTACTTC. The chain has TRBV27 and TRBJ2-5; TRBD1 aligns across 8 bases. This CDR3 comprises 14 residues. CDR1 is MNHEY, CDR2 SMNVEV, per germline (reference sequence). J lost 4 bases, V lost 3 bases, and 4 bases had no gene match.

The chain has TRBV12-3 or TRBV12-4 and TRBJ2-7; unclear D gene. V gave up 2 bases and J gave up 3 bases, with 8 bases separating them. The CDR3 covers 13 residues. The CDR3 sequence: CASSLSIRYEQYF. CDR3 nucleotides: TGTGCCAGCAGTTTAAGTATTCGCTACGAGCAGTACTTC.

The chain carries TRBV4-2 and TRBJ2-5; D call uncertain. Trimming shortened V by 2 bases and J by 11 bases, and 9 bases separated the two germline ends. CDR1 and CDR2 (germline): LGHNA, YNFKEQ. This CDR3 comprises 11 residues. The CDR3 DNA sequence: TGTGCCAGCAGCCAAAGCACTGAGCAGTACTTC. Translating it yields CASSQSTEQYF.

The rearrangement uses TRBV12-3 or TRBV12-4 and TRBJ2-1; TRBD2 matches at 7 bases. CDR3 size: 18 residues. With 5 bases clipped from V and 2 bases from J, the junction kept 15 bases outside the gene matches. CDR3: CASSPYRLAANTYNEQFF. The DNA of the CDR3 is TGTGCCAGCAGTCCTTACCGTCTAGCGGCAAATACCTACAATGAGCAGTTCTTC.

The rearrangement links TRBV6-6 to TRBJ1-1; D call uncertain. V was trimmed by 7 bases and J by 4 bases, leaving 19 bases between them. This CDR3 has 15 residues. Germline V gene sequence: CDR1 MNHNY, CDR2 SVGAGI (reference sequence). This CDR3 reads CASMLVWEKTTEAFF. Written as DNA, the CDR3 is TGTGCCAGCATGTTAGTTTGGGAGAAGACCACTGAAGCTTTCTTT.

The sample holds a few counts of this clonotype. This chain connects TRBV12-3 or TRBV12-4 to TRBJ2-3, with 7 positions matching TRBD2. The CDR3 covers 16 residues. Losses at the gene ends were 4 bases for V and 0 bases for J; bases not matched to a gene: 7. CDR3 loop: CASSYRAGLSTDTQYF. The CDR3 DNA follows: TGTGCCAGCAGTTACCGAGCGGGGCTTAGCACAGATACGCAGTATTTT.

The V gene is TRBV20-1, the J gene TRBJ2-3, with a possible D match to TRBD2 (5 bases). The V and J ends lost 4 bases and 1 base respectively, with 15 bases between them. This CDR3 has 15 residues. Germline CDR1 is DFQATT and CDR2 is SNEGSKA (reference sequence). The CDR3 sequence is CSATLAGTGTDTQYF. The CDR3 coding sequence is TGCAGTGCTACCCTAGCCGGTACTGGCACAGATACGCAGTATTTT.

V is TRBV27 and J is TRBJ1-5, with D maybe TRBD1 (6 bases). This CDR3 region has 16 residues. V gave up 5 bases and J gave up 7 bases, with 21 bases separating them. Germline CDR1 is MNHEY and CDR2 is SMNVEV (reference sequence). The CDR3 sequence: CASSPHLQGRRQPQHF. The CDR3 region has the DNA TGTGCCAGCAGTCCCCATCTACAGGGAAGACGACAGCCCCAGCATTTT.

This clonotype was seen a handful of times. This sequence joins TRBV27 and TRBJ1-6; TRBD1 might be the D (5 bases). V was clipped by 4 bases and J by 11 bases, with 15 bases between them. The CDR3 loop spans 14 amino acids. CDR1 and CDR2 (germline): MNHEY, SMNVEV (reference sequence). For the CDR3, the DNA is TGTGCCAGCAGTTCAGTGGACACTTGGGCACCCCTCCACTTT. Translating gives CASSSVDTWAPLHF.

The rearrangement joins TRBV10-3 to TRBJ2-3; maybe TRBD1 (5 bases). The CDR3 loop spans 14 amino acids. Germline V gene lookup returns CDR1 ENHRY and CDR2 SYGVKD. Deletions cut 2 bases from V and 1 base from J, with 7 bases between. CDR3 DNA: TGTGCCATCAGTGAGAGGGGCGGCACAGATACGCAGTATTTT. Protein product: CAISERGGTDTQYF.

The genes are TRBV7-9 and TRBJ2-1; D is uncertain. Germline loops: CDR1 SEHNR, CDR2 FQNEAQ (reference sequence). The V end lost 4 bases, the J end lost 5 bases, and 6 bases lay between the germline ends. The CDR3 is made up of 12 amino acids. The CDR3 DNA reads TGTGCCAGCAGCTGGGCCCACAATGAGCAGTTCTTC. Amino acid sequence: CASSWAHNEQFF.

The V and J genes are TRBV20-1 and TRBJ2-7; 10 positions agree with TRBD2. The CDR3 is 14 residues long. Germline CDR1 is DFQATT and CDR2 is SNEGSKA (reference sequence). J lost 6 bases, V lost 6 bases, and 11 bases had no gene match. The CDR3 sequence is CSAPRGTSEGEQYF. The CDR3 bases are TGCAGTGCCCCAAGGGGGACTAGCGAGGGCGAGCAGTACTTC.

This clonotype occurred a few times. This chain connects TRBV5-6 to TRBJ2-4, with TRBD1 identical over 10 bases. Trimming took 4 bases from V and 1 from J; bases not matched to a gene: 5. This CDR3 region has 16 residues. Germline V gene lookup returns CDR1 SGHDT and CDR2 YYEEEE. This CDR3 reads CASSPRDRGAKNIQYF. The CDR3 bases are TGTGCCAGCAGCCCCAGGGACAGGGGTGCCAAAAACATTCAGTACTTC.

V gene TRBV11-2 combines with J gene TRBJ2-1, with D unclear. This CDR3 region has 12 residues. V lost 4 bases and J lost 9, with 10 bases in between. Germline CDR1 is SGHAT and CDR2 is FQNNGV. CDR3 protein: CASSSRAPEQFF. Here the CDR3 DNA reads TGTGCCAGCAGCTCGAGAGCCCCTGAGCAGTTCTTC.

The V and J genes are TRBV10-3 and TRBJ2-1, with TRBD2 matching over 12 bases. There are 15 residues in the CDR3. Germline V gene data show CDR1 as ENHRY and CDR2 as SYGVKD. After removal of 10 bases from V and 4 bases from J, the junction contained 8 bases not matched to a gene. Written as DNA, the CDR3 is TGTGCCACCGAGACTAGCGGGAGATCTTACAATGAGCAGTTCTTC. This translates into CATETSGRSYNEQFF.

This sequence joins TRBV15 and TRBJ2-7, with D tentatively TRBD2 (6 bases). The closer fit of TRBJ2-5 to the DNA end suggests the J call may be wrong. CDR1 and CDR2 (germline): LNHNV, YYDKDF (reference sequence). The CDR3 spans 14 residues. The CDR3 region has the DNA TGTGCCACCAGCATCGGCGGGGTGAGGGAGACCCAGTACTTC. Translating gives CATSIGGVRETQYF.

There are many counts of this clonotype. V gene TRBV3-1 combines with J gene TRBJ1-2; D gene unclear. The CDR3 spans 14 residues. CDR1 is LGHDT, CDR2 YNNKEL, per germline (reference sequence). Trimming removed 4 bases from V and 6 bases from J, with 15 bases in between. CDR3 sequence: CASSLNAMGNGYTF. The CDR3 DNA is TGTGCCAGCAGCCTAAATGCTATGGGAAATGGCTACACCTTC. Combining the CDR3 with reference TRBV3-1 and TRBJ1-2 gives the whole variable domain DTAVSQTPKYLVTQMGNDKSIKCEQNLGHDTMYWYKQDSKKFLKIMFSYNNKELIINETVPNRFSPKSPDKAHLNLHINSLELGDSAVYFCASSLNAMGNGYTFGSGTRLTVV.

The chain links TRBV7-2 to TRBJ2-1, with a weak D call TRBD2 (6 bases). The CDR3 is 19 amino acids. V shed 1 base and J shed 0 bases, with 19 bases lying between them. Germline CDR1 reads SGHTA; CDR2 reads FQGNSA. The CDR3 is CASSLGLLGGLGSYNEQFF. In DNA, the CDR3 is TGTGCCAGCAGCTTAGGATTACTGGGGGGATTAGGCTCCTACAATGAGCAGTTCTTC.

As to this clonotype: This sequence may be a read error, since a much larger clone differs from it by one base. The CDR3 reads CASSLGIRETQYF. In nucleotides, the CDR3 is TGTGCCAGCAGTTTGGGGATCCGAGAGACCCAGTACTTC. The chain carries TRBV12-3 or TRBV12-4 and TRBJ2-5, with no clear D. V lost 3 bases and J 4 bases, leaving 9 bases between the germline ends. This CDR3 region has 13 residues.

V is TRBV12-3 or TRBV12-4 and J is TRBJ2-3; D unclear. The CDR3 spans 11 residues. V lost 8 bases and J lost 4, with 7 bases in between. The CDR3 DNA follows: TGTGCCAGCCTGACCGCAGATACGCAGTATTTT. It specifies CASLTADTQYF.

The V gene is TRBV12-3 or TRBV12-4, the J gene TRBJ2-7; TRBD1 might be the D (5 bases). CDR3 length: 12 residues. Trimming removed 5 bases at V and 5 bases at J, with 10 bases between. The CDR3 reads CASSTAGNEQYF. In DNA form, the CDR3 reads TGTGCCAGCAGTACGGCAGGGAACGAGCAGTACTTC.